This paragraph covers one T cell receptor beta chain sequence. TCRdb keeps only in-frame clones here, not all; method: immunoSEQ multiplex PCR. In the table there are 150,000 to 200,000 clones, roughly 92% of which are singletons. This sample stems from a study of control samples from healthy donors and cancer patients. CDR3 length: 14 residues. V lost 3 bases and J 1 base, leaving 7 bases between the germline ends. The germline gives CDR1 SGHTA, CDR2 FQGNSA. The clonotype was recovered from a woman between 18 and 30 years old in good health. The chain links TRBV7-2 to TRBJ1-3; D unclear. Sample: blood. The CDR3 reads CASSLRASGNTIYF. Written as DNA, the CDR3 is TGTGCCAGCAGCTTGAGGGCTTCTGGAAACACCATATATTTT.